Shown below are 7 T cell receptor beta chains from a single sample sequenced in a study of tumor-infiltrating lymphocytes in primary liver carcinoma. Scientists recovered RNA and DNA together from roughly 18-30 mg of unsorted bulk tissue. The template, approximately 500 ng total RNA, yielded TCR beta cDNA made with a constant-region primer. Generation of the TCR beta libraries relied on three nested multiplex PCR rounds using slightly modified ARM-PCR. TRBV1-TRBV30 forward and Cbeta reverse primers drove the first two roughly 11-cycle rounds. From the multiplex PCR reads, TCRdb called clonotypes with MiXCR, one entry per CDR3 protein. The data show 70,000 to 85,000 distinct CDR3 sequences, over 55% seen once. Specimen: liver tumor tissue from sampling region 4. Subset here: tumor region T4, right-lateral pole. These receptors all come from a woman aged 55-70 years with primary liver carcinoma and hepatitis B virus infection.

The CDR3 reads CASSLTAGVTDTQYF. CDR3 DNA: TGTGCCAGCAGCTTGACAGCGGGAGTCACAGATACGCAGTATTTT. The chain carries TRBV5-4 and TRBJ2-3, with 8 bases that match TRBD2. The CDR3 is 15 residues long. Germline-derived CDR1 and CDR2 are SGHNT and YYREEE (reference sequence). Losses at the gene ends were 1 base for V and 2 bases for J; bases not matched to a gene: 3. The full variable domain, rest sourced from reference TRBV5-4 and TRBJ2-3, is ETGVTQSPTHLIKTRGQQVTLRCSSQSGHNTVSWYQQALGQGPQFIFQYYREEENGRGNFPPRFSGLQFPNYSSELNVNALELDDSALYLCASSLTAGVTDTQYFGPGTRLTVL.

Notes on this clonotype: Relative to the germline gene, one junction end is altered; a read error may explain this. The genes are TRBV11-3 and TRBJ2-3, with TRBD1 as a possible D gene (5 bases). The CDR3 spans 14 residues. Germline CDR1 and CDR2: SGHNT and YENEEA. In nucleotides, the CDR3 is TGTACCAGCAGCTTGAGGACAACCACAGATACGCAGTTTTTT. This translates into CTSSLRTTTDTQFF.

About this clonotype itself: The junction does not match germline at one end; this may be a read error. The CDR3 sequence: CVSSPGKGTGANVLTF. In DNA form, the CDR3 reads TGTGTCAGCAGCCCTGGAAAGGGGACCGGGGCCAACGTCCTGACTTTC. The chain is built from TRBV12-3 or TRBV12-4 and TRBJ2-6; D assignment may be TRBD1 or TRBD2 (5 bases each). The CDR3 consists of 16 residues.

In regard to this clonotype: A clone one base away is much larger, so this may be a read error. This chain links TRBV30 with TRBJ1-3; unclear D gene. Trimming cost V 5 bases and J 2 bases, with 16 bases left between them. Germline V gene data show CDR1 as GTSNPN and CDR2 as SVGIG (reference sequence). The CDR3 extends over 15 amino acids. The CDR3 here is CAWQPDIYPGNTIYF. CDR3 bases: TGTGCCTGGCAACCCGACATCTATCCTGGAAACACCATATATTTT. Supplemented by reference TRBV30 and TRBJ1-3, the full variable domain reads SQTIHQWPATLVQPVGSPLSLECTVEGTSNPNLYWYRQAAGRGLQLLFYSVGIGQISSEVPQNLSASRPQDRQFILSSKKLLLSDSGFYLCAWQPDIYPGNTIYFGEGSWLTVV.

The DNA of the CDR3 is TGTGCCAGCAGCCCTGGCCGGGGGGTGGGGGAGACCCAGTACTTC. Translating it yields CASSPGRGVGETQYF. V and J are TRBV6-6 and TRBJ2-5, with TRBD2 identical over 7 bases. Germline lookup yields CDR1 MNHNY and CDR2 SVGAGI (reference sequence). The length of the CDR3 is 15 residues. V gave up 6 bases and J gave up 5 bases; unmatched junction bases: 12.

The table lists this clonotype with a count of one. This chain joins TRBV7-9 and TRBJ2-7, with a tentative D call TRBD1 (6 bases). CDR3 length: 13 amino acids. Germline-derived CDR1 and CDR2 are SEHNR and FQNEAQ (reference sequence). V lost 8 bases and J 5 bases, leaving 16 bases between the germline ends. Here the CDR3 DNA reads TGTGCCAGCTCCAGGGCCAGGGACAACGAGCAGTACTTC. It codes for CASSRARDNEQYF. Drawing the rest from reference TRBV7-9 and TRBJ2-7, the complete variable domain is DTGVSQNPRHKITKRGQNVTFRCDPISEHNRLYWYRQTLGQGPEFLTYFQNEAQLEKSRLLSDRFSAERPKGSFSTLEIQRTEQGDSAMYLCASSRARDNEQYFGPGTRLTVT.

Concerning this clonotype: At one end, the junction sequence differs from germline, possibly due to a read error. The chain employs TRBV24-1 and TRBJ2-2; the match to TRBD2 covers 12 bases. Germline CDR1 is KGHDR and CDR2 is SFDVKD. CDR3 length: 19 residues. In nucleotides, the CDR3 is TGTGCCATCAGTGATCCCCTGACTAGCGGGAGTAGGTACACCGGGGAGCTGTTTTTT. Protein: CAISDPLTSGSRYTGELFF.